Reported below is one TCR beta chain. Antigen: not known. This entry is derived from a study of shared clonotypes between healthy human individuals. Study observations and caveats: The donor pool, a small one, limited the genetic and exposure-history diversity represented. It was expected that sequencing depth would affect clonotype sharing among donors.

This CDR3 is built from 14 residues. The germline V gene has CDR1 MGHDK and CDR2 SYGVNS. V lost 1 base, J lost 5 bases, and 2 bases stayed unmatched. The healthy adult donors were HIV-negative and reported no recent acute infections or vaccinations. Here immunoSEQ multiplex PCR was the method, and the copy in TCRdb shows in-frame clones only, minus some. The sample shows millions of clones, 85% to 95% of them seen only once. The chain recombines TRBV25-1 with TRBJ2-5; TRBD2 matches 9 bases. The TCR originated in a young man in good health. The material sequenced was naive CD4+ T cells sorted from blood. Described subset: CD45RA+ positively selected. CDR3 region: CASSESAGGETQYF. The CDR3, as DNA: TGTGCCAGCAGTGAATCTGCGGGAGGGGAGACCCAGTACTTC.